A single sample gave rise to the 4 T cell receptor beta chains below, sequenced in a study of cytomegalovirus exposure and HLA in healthy donors. Some clones are missing from TCRdb's copy, which holds only in-frame ones; the method was immunoSEQ multiplex PCR. The data show roughly 170,000 clones, about 80% seen once. Sequenced sample: PBMCs. These receptors were obtained from a young woman in good health and CMV-seropositive.

The genes are TRBV7-2 and TRBJ1-5; a weak D match, TRBD1 (5 bases). Germline V CDR1 and CDR2: SGHTA, FQGNSA. V gave up 5 bases and J gave up 3 bases, with 14 bases separating them. The CDR3 runs 15 residues. The CDR3 loop is CASSPNVGLNQPQHF. In DNA form, the CDR3 reads TGTGCCAGCAGCCCGAATGTGGGACTCAATCAGCCCCAGCATTTT. Combining the CDR3 with reference TRBV7-2 and TRBJ1-5 gives the whole variable domain GAGVSQSPSNKVTEKGKDVELRCDPISGHTALYWYRQSLGQGLEFLIYFQGNSAPDKSGLPSDRFSAERTGGSVSTLTIQRTQQEDSAVYLCASSPNVGLNQPQHFGDGTRLSIL.

This rearrangement joins TRBV6-1 to TRBJ2-2; D is possibly TRBD2 (6 bases). CDR1 and CDR2 (germline): MNHNS, SASEGT. Trimming left V 2 bases short and J 14 bases short, with 18 bases between. The CDR3 runs to 14 residues. The CDR3 is CASSEWRDHLSLFF. The CDR3 DNA reads as TGTGCCAGCAGTGAATGGAGGGACCACCTTAGTCTGTTTTTT.

The rearrangement uses TRBV2 and TRBJ2-1; D gene unclear. With 2 bases removed from V and 3 bases from J, the gap between germline ends came to 8 bases. Germline V gene lookup returns CDR1 SNHLY and CDR2 FYNNEI. This CDR3 has 14 amino acids. The CDR3 loop reads CASSESRSYNEQFF. The CDR3 region has the DNA TGTGCCAGCAGTGAATCGAGAAGCTACAATGAGCAGTTCTTC.

This chain links TRBV6-1 with TRBJ2-5, with D uncertain. Germline-derived CDR1 and CDR2 are MNHNS and SASEGT. V was cut by 2 bases and J by 4 bases, with 5 bases left in between. The CDR3 has 12 residues. CDR3 nucleotides: TGTGCCAGCAGTGAATTCGGAGAGACCCAGTACTTC. It is translated as CASSEFGETQYF.